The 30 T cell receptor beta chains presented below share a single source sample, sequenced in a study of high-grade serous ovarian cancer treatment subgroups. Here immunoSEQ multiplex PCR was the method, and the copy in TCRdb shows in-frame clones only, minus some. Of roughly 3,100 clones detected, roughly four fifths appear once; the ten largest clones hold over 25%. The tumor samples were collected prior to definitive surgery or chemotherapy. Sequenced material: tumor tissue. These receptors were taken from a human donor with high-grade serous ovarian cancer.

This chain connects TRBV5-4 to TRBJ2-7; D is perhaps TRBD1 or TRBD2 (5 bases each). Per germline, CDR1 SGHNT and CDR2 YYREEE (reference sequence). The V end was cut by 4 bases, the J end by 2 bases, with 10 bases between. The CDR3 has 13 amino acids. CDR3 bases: TGTGCCAGCAGCGGGGGTTCGACCTACGAGCAGTACTTC. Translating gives CASSGGSTYEQYF.

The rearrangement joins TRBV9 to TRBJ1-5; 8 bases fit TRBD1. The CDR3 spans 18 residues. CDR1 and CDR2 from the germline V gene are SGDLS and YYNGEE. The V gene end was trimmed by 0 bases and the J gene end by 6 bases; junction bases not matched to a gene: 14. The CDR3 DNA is TGTGCCAGCAGCGTAGCTAAGGGACAGGACATTTCCTTTCAGCCCCAGCATTTT. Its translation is CASSVAKGQDISFQPQHF.

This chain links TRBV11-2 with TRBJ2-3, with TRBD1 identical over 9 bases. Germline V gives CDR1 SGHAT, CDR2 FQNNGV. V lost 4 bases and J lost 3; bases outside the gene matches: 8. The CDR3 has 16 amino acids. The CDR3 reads CASSSRQGGRTDTQYF. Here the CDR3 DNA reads TGTGCCAGCAGCTCGCGACAGGGGGGAAGGACAGATACGCAGTATTTT.

The CDR3 here is CASSLNLVAARGNYGYTF. The CDR3 coding sequence is TGCGCCAGCAGCTTGAATCTCGTGGCCGCCCGGGGGAACTATGGCTACACCTTC. J is TRBJ1-2 and V is TRBV5-1; D is perhaps TRBD1 (5 bases). The germline CDR1 and CDR2 sequences are SGHRS and YFSETQ. Trimming cost V 1 base and J 2 bases, with 21 bases left between them. CDR3 length: 18 amino acids.

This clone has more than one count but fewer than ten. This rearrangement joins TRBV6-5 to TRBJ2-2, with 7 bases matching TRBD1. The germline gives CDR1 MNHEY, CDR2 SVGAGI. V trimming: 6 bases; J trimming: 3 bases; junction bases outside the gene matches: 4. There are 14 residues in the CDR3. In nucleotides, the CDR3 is TGTGCCAGCAGGGGGGACAGCTACACCGGGGAGCTGTTTTTT. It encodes CASRGDSYTGELFF.

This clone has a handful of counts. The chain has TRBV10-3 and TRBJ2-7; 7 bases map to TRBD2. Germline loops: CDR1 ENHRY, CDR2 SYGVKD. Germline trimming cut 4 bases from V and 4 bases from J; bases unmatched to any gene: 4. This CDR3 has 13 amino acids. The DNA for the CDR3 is TGTGCCATCAGTGGCGGGAGAGGGTACGAGCAGTACTTC. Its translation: CAISGGRGYEQYF.

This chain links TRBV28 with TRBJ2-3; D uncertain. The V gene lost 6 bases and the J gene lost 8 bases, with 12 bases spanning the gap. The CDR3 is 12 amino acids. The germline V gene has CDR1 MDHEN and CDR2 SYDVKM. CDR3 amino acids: CASRPTQSTQYF. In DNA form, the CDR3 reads TGTGCCAGCAGGCCCACCCAGTCTACGCAGTATTTT.

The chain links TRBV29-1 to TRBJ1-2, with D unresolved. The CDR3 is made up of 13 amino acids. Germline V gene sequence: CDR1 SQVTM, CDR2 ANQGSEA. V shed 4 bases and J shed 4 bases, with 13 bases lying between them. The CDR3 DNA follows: TGCAGCGTTGCACCTCTGCCCCCCTATGGCTACACCTTC. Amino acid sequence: CSVAPLPPYGYTF.

For the CDR3, the DNA is TGTGCCAGCAGCAAAACAGGGAACCAAGAGACCCAGTACTTC. As protein: CASSKTGNQETQYF. The chain is built from TRBV7-9 and TRBJ2-5; D is possibly TRBD1 (6 bases). The germline CDR1 and CDR2 sequences are SEHNR and FQNEAQ (reference sequence). This CDR3 has 14 residues. Trimming removed 5 bases from V and 0 bases from J, with 10 bases in between.

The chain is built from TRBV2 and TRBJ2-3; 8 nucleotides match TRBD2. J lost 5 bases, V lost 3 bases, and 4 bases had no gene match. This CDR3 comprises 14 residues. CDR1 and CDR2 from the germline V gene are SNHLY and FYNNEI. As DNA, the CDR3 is TGTGCCAGCAGTGACGGGAGGGCCAAAGATACGCAGTATTTT. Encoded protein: CASSDGRAKDTQYF.

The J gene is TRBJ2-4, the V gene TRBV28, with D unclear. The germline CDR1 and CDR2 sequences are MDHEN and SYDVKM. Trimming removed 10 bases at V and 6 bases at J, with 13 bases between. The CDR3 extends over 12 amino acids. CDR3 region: CAIKGTSNIQYF. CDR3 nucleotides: TGTGCCATTAAGGGTACCTCAAACATTCAGTACTTC. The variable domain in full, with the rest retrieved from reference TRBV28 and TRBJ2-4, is DVKVTQSSRYLVKRTGEKVFLECVQDMDHENMFWYRQDPGLGLRLIYFSYDVKMKEKGDIPEGYSVSREKKERFSLILESASTNQTSMYLCAIKGTSNIQYFGAGTRLSVL.

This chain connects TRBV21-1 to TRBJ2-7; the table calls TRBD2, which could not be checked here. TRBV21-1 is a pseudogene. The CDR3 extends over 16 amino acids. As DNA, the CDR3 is TGTGCCAGCAGCCACCCACGAGGAGCTCCATCCTACGAGCAGTACTTC. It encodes CASSHPRGAPSYEQYF.

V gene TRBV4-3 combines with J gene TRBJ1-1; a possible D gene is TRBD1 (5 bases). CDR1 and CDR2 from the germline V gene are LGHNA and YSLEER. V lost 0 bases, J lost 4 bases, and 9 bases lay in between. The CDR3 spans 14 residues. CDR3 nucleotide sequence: TGCGCCAGCAGCCAAGATTGGGGCTTCACTGAAGCTTTCTTT. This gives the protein CASSQDWGFTEAFF.

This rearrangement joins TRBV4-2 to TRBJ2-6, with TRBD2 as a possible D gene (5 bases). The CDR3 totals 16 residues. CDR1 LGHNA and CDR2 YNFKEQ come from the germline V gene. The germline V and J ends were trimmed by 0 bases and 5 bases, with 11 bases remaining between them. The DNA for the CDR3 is TGTGCCAGCAGCCAAGAAGGACTGACCAGGGCCAACGTCCTGACTTTC. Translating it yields CASSQEGLTRANVLTF.

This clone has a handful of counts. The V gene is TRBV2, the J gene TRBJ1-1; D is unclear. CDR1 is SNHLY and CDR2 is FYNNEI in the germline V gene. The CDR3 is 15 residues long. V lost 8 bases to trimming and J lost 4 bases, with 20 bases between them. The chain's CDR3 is CASQARPGVGTEAFF. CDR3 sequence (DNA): TGTGCCAGCCAAGCACGGCCCGGGGTAGGCACTGAAGCTTTCTTT.

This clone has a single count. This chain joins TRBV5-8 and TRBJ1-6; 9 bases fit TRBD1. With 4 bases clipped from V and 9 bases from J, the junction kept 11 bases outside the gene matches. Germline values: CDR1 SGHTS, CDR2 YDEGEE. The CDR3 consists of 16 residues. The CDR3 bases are TGTGCCAGCAGCATGCGGACAGGGGTCATATCTTCACCCCTCCACTTT. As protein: CASSMRTGVISSPLHF.

For the CDR3, the DNA is TGCGCCAGCAGCTTGGTGGTCGGGAGGAACACTGAAGCTTTCTTT. This codes for CASSLVVGRNTEAFF. This chain uses TRBV5-1 with TRBJ1-1, with D hard to call. CDR1 is SGHRS and CDR2 is YFSETQ in the germline V gene. V was cut by 0 bases and J by 1 base, with 10 bases left in between. The CDR3 is made up of 15 amino acids.

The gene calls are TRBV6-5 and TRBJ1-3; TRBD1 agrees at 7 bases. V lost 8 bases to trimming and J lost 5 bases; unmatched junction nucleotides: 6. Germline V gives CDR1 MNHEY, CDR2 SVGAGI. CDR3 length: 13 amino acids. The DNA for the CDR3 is TGTGCCAGCTGGACAGGTTCCAGAAACACCATATATTTT. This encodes CASWTGSRNTIYF.

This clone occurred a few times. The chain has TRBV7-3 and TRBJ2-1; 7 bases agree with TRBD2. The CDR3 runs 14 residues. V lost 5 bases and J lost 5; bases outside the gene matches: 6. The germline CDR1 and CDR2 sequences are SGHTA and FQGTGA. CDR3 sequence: CASSPGLHNNEQFF. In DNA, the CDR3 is TGTGCCAGCAGCCCGGGACTACACAACAATGAGCAGTTCTTC.

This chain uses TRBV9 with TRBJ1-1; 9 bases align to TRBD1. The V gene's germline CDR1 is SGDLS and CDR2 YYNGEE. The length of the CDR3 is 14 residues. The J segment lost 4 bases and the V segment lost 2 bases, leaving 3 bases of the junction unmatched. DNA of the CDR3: TGTGCCAGCAGCGTGCGACAGGGGGGCACTGAAGCTTTCTTT. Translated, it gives CASSVRQGGTEAFF.

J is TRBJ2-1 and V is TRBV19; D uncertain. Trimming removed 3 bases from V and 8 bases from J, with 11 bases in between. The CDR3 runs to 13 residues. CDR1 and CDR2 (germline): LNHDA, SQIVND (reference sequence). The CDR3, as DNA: TGTGCCAGTAGTATCTATTCCGTCGATGAGCAGTTCTTC. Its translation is CASSIYSVDEQFF.

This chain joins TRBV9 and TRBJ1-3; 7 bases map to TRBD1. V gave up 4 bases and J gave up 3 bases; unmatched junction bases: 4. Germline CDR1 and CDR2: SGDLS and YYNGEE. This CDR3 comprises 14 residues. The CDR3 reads CASSLQGVGNTIYF. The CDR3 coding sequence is TGTGCCAGCAGCCTCCAGGGGGTTGGAAACACCATATATTTT.

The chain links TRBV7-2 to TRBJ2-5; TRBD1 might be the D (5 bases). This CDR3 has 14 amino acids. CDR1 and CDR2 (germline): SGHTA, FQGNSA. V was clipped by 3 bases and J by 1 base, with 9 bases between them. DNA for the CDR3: TGTGCCAGCAGCTTCCAGGGATCCCAAGAGACCCAGTACTTC. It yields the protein CASSFQGSQETQYF.

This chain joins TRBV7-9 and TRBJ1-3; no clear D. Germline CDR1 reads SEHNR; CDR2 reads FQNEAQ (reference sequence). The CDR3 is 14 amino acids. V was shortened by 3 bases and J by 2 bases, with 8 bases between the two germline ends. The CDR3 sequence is CASSFSVAGNTIYF. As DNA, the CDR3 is TGTGCCAGCAGCTTCTCCGTAGCTGGAAACACCATATATTTT.

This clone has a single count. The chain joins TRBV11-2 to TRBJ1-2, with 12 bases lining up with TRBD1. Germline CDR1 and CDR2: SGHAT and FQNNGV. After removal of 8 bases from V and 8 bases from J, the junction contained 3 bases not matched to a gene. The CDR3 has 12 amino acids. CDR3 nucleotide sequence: TGTGCCAGCCGGGACAGGGGGCAAGGCTACACCTTC. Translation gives CASRDRGQGYTF. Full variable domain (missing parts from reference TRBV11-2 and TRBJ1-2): EAGVAQSPRYKIIEKRQSVAFWCNPISGHATLYWYQQILGQGPKLLIQFQNNGVVDDSQLPKDRFSAERLKGVDSTLKIQPAKLEDSAVYLCASRDRGQGYTFGSGTRLTVV.

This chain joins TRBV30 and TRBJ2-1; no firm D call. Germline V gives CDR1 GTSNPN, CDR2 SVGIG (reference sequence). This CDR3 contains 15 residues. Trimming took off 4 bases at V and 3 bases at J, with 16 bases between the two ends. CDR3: CAWKTMGTVYNEQFF. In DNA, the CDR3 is TGTGCCTGGAAAACGATGGGAACAGTCTACAATGAGCAGTTCTTC.

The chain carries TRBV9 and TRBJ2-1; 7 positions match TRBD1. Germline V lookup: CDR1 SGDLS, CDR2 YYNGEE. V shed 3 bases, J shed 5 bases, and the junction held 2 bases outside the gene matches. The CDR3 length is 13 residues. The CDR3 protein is CASSAGQNNEQFF. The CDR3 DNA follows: TGTGCCAGCAGCGCGGGACAGAACAATGAGCAGTTCTTC.

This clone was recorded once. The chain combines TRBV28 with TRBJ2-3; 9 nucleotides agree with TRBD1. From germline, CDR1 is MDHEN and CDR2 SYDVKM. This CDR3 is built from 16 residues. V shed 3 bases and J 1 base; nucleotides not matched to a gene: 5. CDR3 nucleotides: TGTGCCAGCAGTTTCGGGACAGGGAGGGGCACAGATACGCAGTATTTT. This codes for CASSFGTGRGTDTQYF.

The CDR3 loop reads CASSLQGASSTEAFF. The CDR3 nucleotides read TGCGCCAGCAGCTTACAGGGGGCGAGTAGCACTGAAGCTTTCTTT. The rearrangement uses TRBV5-1 and TRBJ1-1, with TRBD1 identical over 9 bases. Germline V gene data show CDR1 as SGHRS and CDR2 as YFSETQ. The ends lost 2 bases at V and 4 bases at J; junction bases unmatched: 6. The CDR3 is 15 residues long.

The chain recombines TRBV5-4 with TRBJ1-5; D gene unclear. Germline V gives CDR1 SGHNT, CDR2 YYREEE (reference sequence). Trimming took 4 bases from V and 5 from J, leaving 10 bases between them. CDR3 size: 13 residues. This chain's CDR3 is CASSTFPDQPQHF. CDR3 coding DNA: TGTGCCAGCAGCACCTTCCCGGATCAGCCCCAGCATTTT.